Listed below are T cell receptor beta chains from one sample, sequenced in a study of blood T cells in healthy people across ages. A single record per CDR3 protein comes from TCRdb applying MiXCR to the 5' RACE reads. The table lists 1.5 million to 2 million distinct CDR3 sequences, approximately 30% of them singletons. The sample taken for sequencing was blood. These receptors were collected from a woman in her 30s in good health. The CDR3 runs from the conserved cysteine through the conserved F or W. A D gene is named only where the DNA matches it firmly. A clone size is listed for some rows: how often the clone was seen (once, few, many), or a class if it is expanded.

j_call v_call d_call clone_size cdr3_aa cdr3_nt
TRBJ2-5 TRBV6-1 TRBD2 NA CVSERAGANQETQYF TGTGTCAGTGAAAGAGCGGGGGCCAACCAAGAGACCCAGTACTTC
TRBJ2-1 TRBV29-1 TRBD1 NA CSVAMGGTGEFF TGCAGCGTTGCGATGGGAGGGACAGGGGAGTTCTTC
TRBJ2-3 TRBV11-2 TRBD1 few CASSLGQGAYTQYF TGTGCCAGCAGCTTGGGACAGGGGGCATATACGCAGTATTTT
TRBJ1-1 TRBV5-6 NA NA CASSSALSRMNTEAFF TGTGCCAGCAGCTCTGCTTTATCGCGGATGAACACTGAAGCTTTCTTT
TRBJ1-1 TRBV7-2 NA NA CASSLVGQGRVNTEAFF TGTGCCAGCAGCTTAGTCGGGCAGGGGCGCGTGAACACTGAAGCTTTCTTT
TRBJ2-1 TRBV18 TRBD2 few CASSPSKGTTTNEQFF TGTGCCAGCTCTCCTTCTAAGGGGACTACTACTAATGAGCAGTTCTTC
TRBJ2-5 TRBV2 NA NA CASRGGLAVQETQYF TGTGCCAGCAGAGGGGGTCTAGCGGTACAAGAGACCCAGTACTTC
TRBJ2-5 TRBV12-3/TRBV12-4 TRBD2 few CANSLTSGQETQYF TGTGCCAACAGTTTGACTAGCGGACAAGAGACCCAGTACTTC
TRBJ1-2 TRBV12-3/TRBV12-4 NA NA CASSFGRSAVYGYTF TGTGCCAGCAGTTTTGGCCGGTCAGCTGTCTATGGCTACACCTTC
TRBJ2-5 TRBV27 TRBD2 NA CASSWLAGGQETQYF TGTGCCAGCAGTTGGCTAGCGGGGGGGCAAGAGACCCAGTACTTC
TRBJ2-6 TRBV20-1 NA many CSAPLEGSGANVLTF TGCAGTGCTCCCCTAGAGGGCTCTGGGGCCAACGTCCTGACTTTC
TRBJ2-3 TRBV6-6 TRBD1 NA CASSYGTSTGADTQYF TGTGCCAGCAGTTACGGAACATCGACAGGGGCAGATACGCAGTATTTT
TRBJ2-7 TRBV29-1 NA many CSVGPGAEQYF TGCAGCGTTGGTCCAGGGGCCGAGCAGTACTTC
TRBJ2-7 TRBV27 TRBD2 few CASSVEGTRFNEQYF TGTGCCAGCAGTGTTGAGGGGACTAGATTCAACGAGCAGTACTTC
TRBJ1-1 TRBV12-3/TRBV12-4 NA NA CASSNRLGRTFF TGTGCCAGCAGCAACAGGCTGGGGAGAACTTTCTTT
TRBJ1-1 TRBV27 TRBD1 NA CASSFSDRGATEAFF TGTGCCAGCAGTTTCTCCGACAGGGGGGCGACTGAAGCTTTCTTT
TRBJ2-5 TRBV2 TRBD1 NA CASNGQVAETQYF TGTGCCAGCAACGGACAGGTTGCGGAGACCCAGTACTTC
TRBJ1-1 TRBV6-6 TRBD1 NA CASSYSGGTGTLEAFF TGTGCCAGCAGTTACAGCGGGGGGACAGGGACCCTTGAAGCTTTCTTT
TRBJ2-7 TRBV2 NA many CASTRDLGEQYF TGTGCCAGCACCCGGGACTTGGGGGAGCAGTACTTC
TRBJ2-1 TRBV3-1 TRBD2 NA CASSSTPIAGPYNEQFF TGTGCCAGCAGCTCCACGCCAATAGCGGGACCGTACAATGAGCAGTTCTTC
TRBJ1-2 TRBV28 NA few CASSLGHYGHTF TGTGCCAGCAGTTTAGGTCACTATGGCCACACCTTC
TRBJ2-7 TRBV4-3 NA many CASSQERSTYYEQYF TGCGCCAGCAGCCAAGAAAGGAGCACCTACTACGAGCAGTACTTC
TRBJ2-6 TRBV3-1 NA few CASSGVIGANVLTF TGTGCCAGCAGCGGGGTTATTGGGGCCAACGTCCTGACTTTC
TRBJ2-3 TRBV5-1 NA NA CASSISNPTDTQYF TGCGCCAGCAGCATCTCCAACCCCACAGATACGCAGTATTTT
TRBJ2-7 TRBV7-2 NA few CASSLEVGGLTFYEQYF TGTGCCAGCAGCTTAGAGGTGGGGGGCCTCACCTTCTACGAGCAGTACTTC
TRBJ2-7 TRBV5-1 TRBD1 NA CASSHTGEKQYF TGCGCCAGCAGTCATACAGGGGAAAAGCAGTACTTC
TRBJ1-2 TRBV7-9 NA NA CASVGLLDGYTF TGTGCCAGCGTGGGCCTTCTGGATGGCTACACCTTC
TRBJ2-2 TRBV6-4 TRBD2 NA CARGLDRRNTGELFF TGTGCCAGGGGACTAGACAGGAGGAACACCGGGGAGCTGTTTTTT
TRBJ2-1 TRBV12-3/TRBV12-4 NA NA CASGRMNEQFF TGTGCCAGCGGCCGTATGAATGAGCAGTTCTTC
TRBJ2-5 TRBV9 TRBD2 few CASSPAPASGRRGETQYF TGTGCCAGCAGCCCAGCCCCCGCTAGCGGGAGAAGAGGGGAGACCCAGTACTTC
TRBJ1-1 TRBV7-9 NA NA CASSWGFDTEAFF TGTGCCAGCAGCTGGGGGTTTGACACTGAAGCTTTCTTT
TRBJ2-1 TRBV5-1 NA NA CASSLVLPPNEQFF TGCGCCAGCAGCTTGGTCCTACCCCCTAATGAGCAGTTCTTC
TRBJ2-1 TRBV14 NA NA CASSQEFVPPEQFF TGTGCCAGCAGCCAAGAGTTCGTTCCCCCTGAGCAGTTCTTC